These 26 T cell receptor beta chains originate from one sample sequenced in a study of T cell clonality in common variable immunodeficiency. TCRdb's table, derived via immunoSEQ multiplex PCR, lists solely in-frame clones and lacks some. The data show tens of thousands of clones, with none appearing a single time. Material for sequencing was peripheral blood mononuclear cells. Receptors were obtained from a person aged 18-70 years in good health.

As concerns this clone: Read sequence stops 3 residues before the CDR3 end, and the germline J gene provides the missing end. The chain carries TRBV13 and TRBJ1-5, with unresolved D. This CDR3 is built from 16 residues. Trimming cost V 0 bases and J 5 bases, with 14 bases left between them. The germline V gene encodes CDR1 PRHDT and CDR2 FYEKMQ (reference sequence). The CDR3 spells CASSLGYPLSDQPQHF. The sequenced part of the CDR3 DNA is TGTGCCAGCAGCTTAGGGTACCCACTTTCCGATCAGCCC. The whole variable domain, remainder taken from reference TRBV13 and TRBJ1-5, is AAGVIQSPRHLIKEKRETATLKCYPIPRHDTVYWYQQGPGQDPQFLISFYEKMQSDKGSIPDRFSAQQFSDYHSELNMSSLELGDSALYFCASSLGYPLSDQPQHFGDGTRLSIL.

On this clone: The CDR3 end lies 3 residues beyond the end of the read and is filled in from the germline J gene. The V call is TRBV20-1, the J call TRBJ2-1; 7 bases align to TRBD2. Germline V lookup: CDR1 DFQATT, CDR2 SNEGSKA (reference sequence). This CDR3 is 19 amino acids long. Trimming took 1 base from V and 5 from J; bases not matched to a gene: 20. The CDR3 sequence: CSARVTPGLLNTADNEQFF. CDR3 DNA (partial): TGCAGTGCTAGAGTCACCCCGGGACTACTGAATACCGCCGACAATGAG.

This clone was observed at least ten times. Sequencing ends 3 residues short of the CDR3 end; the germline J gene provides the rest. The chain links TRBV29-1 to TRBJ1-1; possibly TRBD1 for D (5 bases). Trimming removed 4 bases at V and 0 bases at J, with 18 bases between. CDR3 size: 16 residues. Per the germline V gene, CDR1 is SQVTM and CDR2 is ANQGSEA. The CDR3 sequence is CSVGGARKGMNTEAFF. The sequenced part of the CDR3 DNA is TGCAGCGTTGGAGGGGCGAGAAAGGGAATGAACACTGAA.

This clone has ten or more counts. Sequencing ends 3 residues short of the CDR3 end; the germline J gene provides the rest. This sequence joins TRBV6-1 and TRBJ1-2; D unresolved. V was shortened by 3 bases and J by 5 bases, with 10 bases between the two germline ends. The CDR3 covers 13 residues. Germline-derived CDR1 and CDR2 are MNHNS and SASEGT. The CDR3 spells CASSEVVRYGYTF. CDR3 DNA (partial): TGTGCCAGCAGTGAGGTTGTCAGATATGGC.

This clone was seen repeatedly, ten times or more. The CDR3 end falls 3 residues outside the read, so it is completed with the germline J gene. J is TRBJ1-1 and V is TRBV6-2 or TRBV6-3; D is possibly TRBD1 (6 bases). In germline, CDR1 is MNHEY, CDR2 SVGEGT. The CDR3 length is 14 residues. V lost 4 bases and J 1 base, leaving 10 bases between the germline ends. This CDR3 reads CASSSPDRNTEAFF. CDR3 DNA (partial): TGTGCCAGCAGTTCCCCGGACAGGAACACTGAA.

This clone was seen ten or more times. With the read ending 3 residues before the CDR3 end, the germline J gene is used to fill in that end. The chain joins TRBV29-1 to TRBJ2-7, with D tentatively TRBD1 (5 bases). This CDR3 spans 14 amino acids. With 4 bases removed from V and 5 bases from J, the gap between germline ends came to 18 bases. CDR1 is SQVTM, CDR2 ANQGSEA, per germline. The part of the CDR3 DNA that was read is TGCAGCGTTGTGTATGAAGGGGATGTCAACGAG. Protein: CSVVYEGDVNE. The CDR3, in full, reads CSVVYEGDVNEQYF.

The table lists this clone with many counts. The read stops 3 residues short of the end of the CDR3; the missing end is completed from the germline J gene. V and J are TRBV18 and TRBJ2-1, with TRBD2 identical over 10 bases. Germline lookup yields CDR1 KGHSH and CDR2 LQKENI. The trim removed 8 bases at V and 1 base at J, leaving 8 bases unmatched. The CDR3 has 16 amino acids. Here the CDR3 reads CASIKSGGDSYNEQFF. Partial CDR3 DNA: TGTGCCAGCATAAAGAGCGGGGGGGATTCCTACAATGAG.

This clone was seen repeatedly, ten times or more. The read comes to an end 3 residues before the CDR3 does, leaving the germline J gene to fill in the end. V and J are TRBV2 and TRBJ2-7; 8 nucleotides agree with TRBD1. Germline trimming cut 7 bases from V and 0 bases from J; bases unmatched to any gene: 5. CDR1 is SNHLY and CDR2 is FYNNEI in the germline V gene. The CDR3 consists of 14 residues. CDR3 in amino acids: CASTHRGSSYEQYF. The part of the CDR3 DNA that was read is TGTGCCAGCACCCACAGGGGGAGCTCCTACGAG.

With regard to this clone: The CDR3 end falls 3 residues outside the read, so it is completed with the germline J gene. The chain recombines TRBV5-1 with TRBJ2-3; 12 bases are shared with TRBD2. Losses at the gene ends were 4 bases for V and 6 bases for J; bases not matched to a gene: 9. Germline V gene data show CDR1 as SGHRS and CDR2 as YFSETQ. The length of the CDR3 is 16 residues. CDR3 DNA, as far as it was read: TGCGCCAGCAGCCCAAGAGGGACTAGCGGGTCCGATACG. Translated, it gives CASSPRGTSGSDT. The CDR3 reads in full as CASSPRGTSGSDTQYF. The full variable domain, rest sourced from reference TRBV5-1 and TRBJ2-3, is KAGVTQTPRYLIKTRGQQVTLSCSPISGHRSVSWYQQTPGQGLQFLFEYFSETQRNKGNFPGRFSGRQFSNSRSEMNVSTLELGDSALYLCASSPRGTSGSDTQYFGPGTRLTVL.

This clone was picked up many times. CDR3 loop: CASSYSATDSPETQYF. CDR3 DNA (partial): TGTGCCAGCAGTTACTCTGCAACGGACAGCCCCGAGACC. J is TRBJ2-5 and V is TRBV6-2 or TRBV6-3; tentative D call: TRBD1 (6 bases). The read ends 3 residues before the CDR3 terminus; that terminus is restored from the germline J gene. The CDR3 runs 16 residues. V lost 0 bases, J lost 5 bases, and 16 bases lay in between. Germline V CDR1 and CDR2: MNHEY, SVGEGT.

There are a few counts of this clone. CDR3 residues: CASSYSGSYTEAFF. The sequenced CDR3 bases are TGTGCCAGCAGTTACTCCGGGTCCTACACTGAA. The chain is built from TRBV6-2 or TRBV6-3 and TRBJ1-1; D is undetermined. From the germline J gene comes the end of the CDR3, since the read stops 3 residues before it. Germline V gene data show CDR1 as MNHEY and CDR2 as SVGEGT. V was shortened by 0 bases and J by 3 bases, with 8 bases between the two germline ends. The length of the CDR3 is 14 residues.

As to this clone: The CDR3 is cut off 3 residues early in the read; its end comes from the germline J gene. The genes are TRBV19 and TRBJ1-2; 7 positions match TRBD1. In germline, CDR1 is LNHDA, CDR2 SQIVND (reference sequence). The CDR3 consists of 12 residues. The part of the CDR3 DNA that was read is TGTGCCAGTAGTATCGACAGGGTCGAC. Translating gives CASSIDRVD. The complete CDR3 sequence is CASSIDRVDYTF.

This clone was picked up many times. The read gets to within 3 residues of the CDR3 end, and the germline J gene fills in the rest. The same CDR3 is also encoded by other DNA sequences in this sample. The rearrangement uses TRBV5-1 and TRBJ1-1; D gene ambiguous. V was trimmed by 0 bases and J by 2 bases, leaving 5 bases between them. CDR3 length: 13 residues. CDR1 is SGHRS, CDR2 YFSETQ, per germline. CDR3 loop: CASSLEGNTEAFF. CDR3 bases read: TGCGCCAGCAGCTTGGAAGGTAACACTGAA.

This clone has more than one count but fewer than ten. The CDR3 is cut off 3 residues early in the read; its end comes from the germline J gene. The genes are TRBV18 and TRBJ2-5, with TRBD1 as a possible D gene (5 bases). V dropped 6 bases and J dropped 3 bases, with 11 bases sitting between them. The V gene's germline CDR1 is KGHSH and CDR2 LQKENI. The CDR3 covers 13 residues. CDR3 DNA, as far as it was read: TGTGCCAGCTCTCTAAGCAGGGAAGAGACC. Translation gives CASSLSREET. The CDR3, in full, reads CASSLSREETQYF. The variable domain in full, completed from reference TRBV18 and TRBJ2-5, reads NAGVMQNPRHLVRRRGQEARLRCSPMKGHSHVYWYRQLPEEGLKFMVYLQKENIIDESGMPKERFSAEFPKEGPSILRIQQVVRGDSAAYFCASSLSREETQYFGPGTRLLVL.

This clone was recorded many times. CDR3 sequence: CASSLRTGHYEQYF. The sequenced part of the CDR3 DNA is TGTGCCAGCAGCCTACGGACAGGGCACTACGAG. V gene TRBV7-8 combines with J gene TRBJ2-7, with 8 bases fitting TRBD1. The CDR3 extends 3 residues past the end of the read, so its final part is completed from the germline J gene. The germline CDR1 and CDR2 sequences are SGHVS and FQNEAQ. V shed 5 bases, J shed 3 bases, and the junction held 6 bases outside the gene matches. The CDR3 has 14 residues.

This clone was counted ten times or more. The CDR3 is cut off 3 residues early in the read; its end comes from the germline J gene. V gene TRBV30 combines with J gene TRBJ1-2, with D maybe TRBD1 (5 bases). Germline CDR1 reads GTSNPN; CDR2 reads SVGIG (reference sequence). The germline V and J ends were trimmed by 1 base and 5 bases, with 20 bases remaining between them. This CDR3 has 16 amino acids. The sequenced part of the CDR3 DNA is TGTGCCTGGAGTGCTCGGGGACCCGGGGGGGGATATGGC. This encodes CAWSARGPGGGYG. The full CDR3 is CAWSARGPGGGYGYTF.

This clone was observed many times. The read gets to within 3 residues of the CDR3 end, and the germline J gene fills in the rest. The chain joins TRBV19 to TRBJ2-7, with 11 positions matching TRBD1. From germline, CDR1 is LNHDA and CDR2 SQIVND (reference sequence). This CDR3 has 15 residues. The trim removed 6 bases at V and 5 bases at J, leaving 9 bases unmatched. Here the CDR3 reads CASRPGTGGFDEQYF. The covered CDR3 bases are TGTGCCAGTAGACCCGGGACAGGGGGTTTCGACGAG.

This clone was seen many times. This chain's CDR3 is CASSLVSSGRANTGELFF. The CDR3 bases that were read are TGTGCCAGCAGCTTAGTTTCTTCTGGCAGGGCGAACACCGGGGAG. The rearrangement links TRBV7-6 to TRBJ2-2, with a tentative D call TRBD1 (5 bases). The DNA ends 3 residues before the CDR3 does, and the rest of the CDR3 is filled in from the germline J gene. The CDR3 length is 18 residues. Germline V lookup: CDR1 SGHVS, CDR2 FNYEAQ. V was clipped by 1 base and J by 0 bases, with 15 bases between them.

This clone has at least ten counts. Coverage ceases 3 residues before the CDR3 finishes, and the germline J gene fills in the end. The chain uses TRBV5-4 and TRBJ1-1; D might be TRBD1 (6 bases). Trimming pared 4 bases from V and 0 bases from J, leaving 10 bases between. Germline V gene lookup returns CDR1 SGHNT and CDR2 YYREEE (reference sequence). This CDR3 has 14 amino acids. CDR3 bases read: TGTGCCAGCAGCCCGGGACAAGTGAACACTGAA. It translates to CASSPGQVNTE. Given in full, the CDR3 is CASSPGQVNTEAFF.

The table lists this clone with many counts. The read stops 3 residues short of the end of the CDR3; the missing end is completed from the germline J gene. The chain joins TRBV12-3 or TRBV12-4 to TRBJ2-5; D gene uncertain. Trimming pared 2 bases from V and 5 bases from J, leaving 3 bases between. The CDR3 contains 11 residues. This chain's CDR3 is CASSLSETQYF. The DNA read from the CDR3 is TGTGCCAGCAGTTTATCGGAGACC.

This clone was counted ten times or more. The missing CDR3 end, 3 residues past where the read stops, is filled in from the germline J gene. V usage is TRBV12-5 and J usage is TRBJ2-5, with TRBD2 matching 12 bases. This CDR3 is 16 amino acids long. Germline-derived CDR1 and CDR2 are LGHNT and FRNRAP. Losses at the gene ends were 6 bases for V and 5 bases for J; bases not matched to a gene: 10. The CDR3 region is CASGLGLAGKGETQYF. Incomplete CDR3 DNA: TGTGCTAGTGGCCTCGGACTAGCGGGGAAGGGGGAGACC.

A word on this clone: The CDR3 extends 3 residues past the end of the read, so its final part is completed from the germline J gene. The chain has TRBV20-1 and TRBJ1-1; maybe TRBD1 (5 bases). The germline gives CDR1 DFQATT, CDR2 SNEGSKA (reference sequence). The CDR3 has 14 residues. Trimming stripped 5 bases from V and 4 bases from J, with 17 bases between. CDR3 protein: CSAYNPVRVTEAFF. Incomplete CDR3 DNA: TGCAGTGCTTACAACCCTGTCAGGGTCACTGAA.

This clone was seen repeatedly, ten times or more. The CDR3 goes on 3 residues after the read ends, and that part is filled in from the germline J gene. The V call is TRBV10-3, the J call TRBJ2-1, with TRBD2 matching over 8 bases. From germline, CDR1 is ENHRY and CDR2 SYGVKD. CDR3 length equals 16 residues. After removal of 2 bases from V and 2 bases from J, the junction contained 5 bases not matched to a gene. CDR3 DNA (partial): TGTGCCATCAGTGAGGGTGGTAGCGGGACCTACAATGAG. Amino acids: CAISEGGSGTYNE. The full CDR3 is CAISEGGSGTYNEQFF.

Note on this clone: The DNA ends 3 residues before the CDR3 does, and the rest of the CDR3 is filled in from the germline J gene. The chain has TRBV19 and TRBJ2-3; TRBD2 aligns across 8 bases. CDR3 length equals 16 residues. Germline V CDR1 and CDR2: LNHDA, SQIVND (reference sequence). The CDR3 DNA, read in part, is TGTGCCAGTAGTTCCGGGGGGGCGAACAAGAAAGAGACG. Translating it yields CASSSGGANKKET. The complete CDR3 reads CASSSGGANKKETQYF.

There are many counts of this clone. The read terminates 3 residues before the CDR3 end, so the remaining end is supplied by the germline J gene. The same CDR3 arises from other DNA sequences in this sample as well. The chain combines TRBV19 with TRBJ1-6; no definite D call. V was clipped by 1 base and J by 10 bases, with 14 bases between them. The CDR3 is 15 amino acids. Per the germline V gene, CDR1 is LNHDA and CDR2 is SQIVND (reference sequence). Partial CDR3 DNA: TGTGCCAGTAGTATAGCGAAAAGAACTAAGTCACCC. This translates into CASSIAKRTKSP. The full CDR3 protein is CASSIAKRTKSPLHF.

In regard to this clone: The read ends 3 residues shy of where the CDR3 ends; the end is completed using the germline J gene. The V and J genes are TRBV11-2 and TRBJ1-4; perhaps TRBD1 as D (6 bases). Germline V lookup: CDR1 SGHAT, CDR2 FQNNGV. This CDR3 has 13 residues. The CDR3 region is CASQTGFSSPLFF. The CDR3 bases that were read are TGTGCCAGTCAGACAGGTTTTTCGTCACCA. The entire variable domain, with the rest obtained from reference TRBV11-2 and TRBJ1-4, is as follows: EAGVAQSPRYKIIEKRQSVAFWCNPISGHATLYWYQQILGQGPKLLIQFQNNGVVDDSQLPKDRFSAERLKGVDSTLKIQPAKLEDSAVYLCASQTGFSSPLFFGSGTQLSVL.